This T cell receptor beta chain was sequenced for a study of identical twins' blood T cells. The study's findings and limits: Shared CDR3 clonotype counts between two donors mainly tracked the product of their cloneset sizes, twins included.

This clonotype came up many times. What it binds is not known. The donors were healthy female monozygous twins, three pairs in total. Trimming cost V 5 bases and J 0 bases, with 8 bases left between them. The CDR3 extends over 13 amino acids. CDR1 DFQATT and CDR2 SNEGSKA come from the germline V gene (reference sequence). TCRdb recomputed calls from the 5' RACE reads with MiXCR, one row per CDR3 protein. The sample has 400,000 or so distinct CDR3 sequences, roughly 27% seen once; the top ten hold more than 5.5%. Sequencing was done on a sample of PBMCs. V usage is TRBV20-1 and J usage is TRBJ1-3; TRBD1 might be the D (6 bases). The source of this sequence is a woman between 18 and 50 years old in good health. The CDR3 DNA is TGCAGTGCTCTGACAGGCTCTGGAAACACCATATATTTT. Translating it yields CSALTGSGNTIYF.